The text below deals with one T cell receptor beta chain. Its antigen is currently unknown. TCRdb reprocessed the PCR reads using MiXCR. This sample has approximately 23,000 clones, with 23% found just once. CDR3 length equals 16 residues. Per the germline V gene, CDR1 is SGDLS and CDR2 is YYNGEE. Germline trimming cut 3 bases from V and 6 bases from J; bases unmatched to any gene: 12. All patients reached thyroid surgery having received no treatment beforehand. These data originate in a study of metastatic and nonmetastatic thyroid tumors. Study outcomes and limitations: TCR beta diversity was reportedly significantly higher in malignant thyroid tumors than benign nodules, in blood and tumor.

This TCR derives from a male donor with papillary thyroid cancer or a benign thyroid nodule (not recorded which). Some clones in this sample may be carry-over from other donors' samples. Sequenced material: blood. The V gene is TRBV9, the J gene TRBJ2-1, with 7 bases matching TRBD2. CDR3 loop: CASSDQTSLSANEQFF. The CDR3 DNA sequence: TGTGCCAGCAGCGACCAGACTAGCCTAAGCGCCAATGAGCAGTTCTTC.